The 29 T cell receptor beta chains presented below share a single source sample, sequenced in a study of blood T cells in healthy people across ages. A J-beta primer mix and a sample-barcoded 5' primer were used in a second PCR of roughly 7 to 12 cycles. Via MiXCR, TCRdb re-called the 5' RACE reads, giving one row per CDR3 protein. Of about 1.4 million distinct CDR3 sequences listed, roughly 64% were seen once; the top ten hold 6.7%. Sequenced input: blood. The receptors derive from a man aged 18 to 29 in good health.

This clonotype was detected only a few times. The genes are TRBV4-1 and TRBJ2-7; D gene unclear. TRBJ2-5 explains the end of the DNA better; the J call may be wrong. Germline V lookup: CDR1 MGHRA, CDR2 YSYEKL. The CDR3 spans 16 residues. The CDR3: CASSQEGTGLQETQYF. Here the CDR3 DNA reads TGCGCCAGCAGCCAAGAGGGAACGGGCCTCCAAGAGACCCAGTACTTC.

The chain is built from TRBV4-3 and TRBJ1-1; D is unresolved. Trimming cost V 0 bases and J 5 bases, with 13 bases left between them. The CDR3 is made up of 15 amino acids. From germline, CDR1 is LGHNA and CDR2 YSLEER. CDR3 region: CASSQEAGWETEAFF. DNA for the CDR3: TGCGCCAGCAGCCAAGAAGCGGGGTGGGAAACTGAAGCTTTCTTT.

The chain links TRBV12-3 or TRBV12-4 to TRBJ2-2, with no clear D. The CDR3 runs 15 residues. V was cut by 1 base and J by 1 base, with 7 bases left in between. The CDR3 region has the DNA TGTGCCAGCAGTTTAGTGCTCGGGAACACCGGGGAGCTGTTTTTT. It is translated as CASSLVLGNTGELFF.

This clonotype has more than one count but fewer than ten. V gene TRBV29-1 combines with J gene TRBJ2-5, with TRBD2 matching over 13 bases. CDR1 SQVTM and CDR2 ANQGSEA come from the germline V gene. CDR3 size: 15 residues. V shed 8 bases and J 5 bases; nucleotides not matched to a gene: 11. CDR3 region: CSIRTSGGHGETQYF. CDR3 DNA sequence: TGCAGCATTCGGACTAGCGGGGGCCATGGGGAGACCCAGTACTTC. The variable domain in full, completed from reference TRBV29-1 and TRBJ2-5, reads SAVISQKPSRDICQRGTSLTIQCQVDSQVTMMFWYRQQPGQSLTLIATANQGSEATYESGFVIDKFPISRPNLTFSTLTVSNMSPEDSSIYLCSIRTSGGHGETQYFGPGTRLLVL.

The chain recombines TRBV7-2 with TRBJ2-5, with D possibly being TRBD1 (6 bases). The CDR3 loop spans 16 amino acids. Looked up from germline, CDR1 is SGHTA and CDR2 is FQGNSA. Trimming took off 6 bases at V and 6 bases at J, with 23 bases between the two ends. The CDR3 sequence is CASSRDRILRRKTQYF. DNA for the CDR3: TGTGCCAGCAGTAGAGACAGGATACTAAGAAGGAAGACCCAGTACTTC.

This sequence joins TRBV6-2 or TRBV6-3 and TRBJ2-7, with D perhaps matching TRBD2 (5 bases). The CDR3 totals 12 residues. CDR1 and CDR2 (germline): MNHEY, SVGEGT. Trimming left V 6 bases short and J 2 bases short, with 8 bases between. The CDR3 sequence is CASRDFAYEQYF. CDR3 DNA sequence: TGTGCCAGCAGGGACTTCGCCTACGAGCAGTACTTC.

The V call is TRBV11-2, the J call TRBJ1-2, with 10 bases identical to TRBD1. The CDR3 covers 18 residues. The trim removed 4 bases at V and 8 bases at J, leaving 19 bases unmatched. Germline values: CDR1 SGHAT, CDR2 FQNNGV. CDR3 region: CASSSGRQGATLRDGYTF. In DNA form, the CDR3 reads TGTGCCAGCAGCTCAGGACGACAGGGGGCGACCCTAAGGGACGGCTACACCTTC.

This rearrangement joins TRBV4-2 to TRBJ2-2; D ambiguous. Trimming removed 0 bases at V and 6 bases at J, with 11 bases between. Germline loops: CDR1 LGHNA, CDR2 YNFKEQ. The CDR3 is 15 residues long. This chain's CDR3 is CASSQDQARPGELFF. The CDR3 bases are TGTGCCAGCAGCCAAGATCAGGCCCGGCCCGGGGAGCTGTTTTTT.

V usage is TRBV9 and J usage is TRBJ2-5; 8 bases line up with TRBD2. Germline V lookup: CDR1 SGDLS, CDR2 YYNGEE. The CDR3 length is 17 residues. The V and J ends lost 4 bases and 3 bases, in that order; junction bases with no gene match: 14. The CDR3 region is CASSHSRAGGREETQYF. CDR3 nucleotides: TGTGCCAGCAGCCATAGTAGGGCGGGGGGTCGGGAAGAGACCCAGTACTTC.

This clonotype has more than one count but fewer than ten. The chain couples TRBV27 to TRBJ1-5; no definite D call. The germline V and J ends were trimmed by 5 bases and 0 bases, with 8 bases remaining between them. The length of the CDR3 is 14 residues. The germline V gene has CDR1 MNHEY and CDR2 SMNVEV (reference sequence). CDR3 sequence reads: CASSPRLSNQPQHF. CDR3 coding DNA: TGTGCCAGCAGTCCTCGGCTTAGCAATCAGCCCCAGCATTTT.

J is TRBJ2-3 and V is TRBV20-1; 8 nucleotides line up with TRBD1. The CDR3 covers 14 residues. CDR1 is DFQATT and CDR2 is SNEGSKA in the germline V gene (reference sequence). V dropped 3 bases and J dropped 4; count of bases not matched to a gene: 6. The CDR3 DNA is TGCAGTGCTAGTCTCCAGGGGGCGGCAGATACGCAGTATTTT. It encodes CSASLQGAADTQYF.

The chain links TRBV7-9 to TRBJ1-1, with D unresolved. The V and J ends lost 3 bases and 1 base respectively, with 9 bases between them. CDR1 is SEHNR, CDR2 FQNEAQ, per germline (reference sequence). CDR3 length: 14 amino acids. CDR3 sequence reads: CASSFLSENTEAFF. In nucleotides, the CDR3 is TGTGCCAGCAGCTTTCTATCGGAGAACACTGAAGCTTTCTTT.

This clonotype was counted a single time. V and J are TRBV7-9 and TRBJ1-4; a weak D match, TRBD1 (5 bases). With 3 bases removed from V and 8 bases from J, the gap between germline ends came to 13 bases. CDR3 length: 14 amino acids. The V gene's germline CDR1 is SEHNR and CDR2 FQNEAQ (reference sequence). The CDR3 nucleotides are TGTGCCAGCAGCTTCACTGGGGCCGGCGAAAAACTGTTTTTT. Its protein product is CASSFTGAGEKLFF.

The chain carries TRBV7-2 and TRBJ2-1, with D possibly TRBD2 on 6 matching bases. This CDR3 is 16 amino acids long. Trimming stripped 4 bases from V and 10 bases from J, with 23 bases between. CDR1 is SGHTA, CDR2 FQGNSA, per germline. Here the CDR3 reads CASSSAVVRGLGEQFF. The CDR3 DNA is TGTGCCAGCAGCTCGGCTGTAGTCCGGGGGTTGGGCGAGCAGTTCTTC.

This chain joins TRBV5-6 and TRBJ1-5; D gene ambiguous. This CDR3 is built from 17 residues. Trimming stripped 1 base from V and 1 base from J, with 15 bases between. Germline loops: CDR1 SGHDT, CDR2 YYEEEE. In DNA, the CDR3 is TGTGCCAGCAGCTTGAAGCGTCCGGGAGGGAGCAATCAGCCCCAGCATTTT. Amino acids: CASSLKRPGGSNQPQHF. Combining the CDR3 with reference TRBV5-6 and TRBJ1-5 gives the whole variable domain DAGVTQSPTHLIKTRGQQVTLRCSPKSGHDTVSWYQQALGQGPQFIFQYYEEEERQRGNFPDRFSGHQFPNYSSELNVNALLLGDSALYLCASSLKRPGGSNQPQHFGDGTRLSIL.

About this clonotype: One junction end does not reproduce the germline sequence, and a read error may be involved. This chain uses TRBV6-5 with TRBJ1-5; TRBD1 matches at 8 bases. The CDR3 is made up of 15 amino acids. Germline loops: CDR1 MNHEY, CDR2 SVGAGI. The CDR3 DNA is TGTGACAGCAGGCGGGACAGGAGAAGTAATCAGCCCCAGCATTTT. Its translation: CDSRRDRRSNQPQHF.

The V and J genes are TRBV4-3 and TRBJ2-3, with D possibly TRBD1 on 5 matching bases. Germline loops: CDR1 LGHNA, CDR2 YSLEER. V lost 0 bases and J lost 1, with 14 bases in between. The CDR3 is 17 residues long. The CDR3 nucleotides are TGCGCCAGCAGCCAAGATTGGGGCAGGATGGGCACAGATACGCAGTATTTT. Translation gives CASSQDWGRMGTDTQYF.

This clonotype appeared a few times. This chain links TRBV5-1 with TRBJ2-5; 8 bases are shared with TRBD1. Germline V gene lookup returns CDR1 SGHRS and CDR2 YFSETQ. There are 14 residues in the CDR3. V lost 0 bases and J lost 4; bases outside the gene matches: 2. The CDR3 region has the DNA TGCGCCAGCAGCTTGGGGACAGGGTCAGAGACCCAGTACTTC. It translates to CASSLGTGSETQYF.

The DNA of the CDR3 is TGCAGCGTTCGTAGACAGGGGACCTATGGCTACACCTTC. Translated, it gives CSVRRQGTYGYTF. This rearrangement joins TRBV29-1 to TRBJ1-2; TRBD1 aligns across 8 bases. The ends lost 5 bases at V and 4 bases at J; junction bases unmatched: 6. The length of the CDR3 is 13 residues. The germline V gene has CDR1 SQVTM and CDR2 ANQGSEA.

This chain connects TRBV7-2 to TRBJ2-5, with D unresolved. V lost 5 bases and J lost 2, with 9 bases in between. This CDR3 contains 13 residues. CDR1 and CDR2 from the germline V gene are SGHTA and FQGNSA. The CDR3, as DNA: TGTGCCAGCAGCCGGACCAAACAAGAGACCCAGTACTTC. It codes for CASSRTKQETQYF.

This rearrangement joins TRBV4-1 to TRBJ1-1; D unclear. The CDR3 has 14 amino acids. Germline V gene sequence: CDR1 MGHRA, CDR2 YSYEKL. V shed 1 base and J shed 4 bases, with 10 bases lying between them. In DNA, the CDR3 is TGCGCCAGCAGCCAAGGCCCCTTCCTCACTGAAGCTTTCTTT. Translation: CASSQGPFLTEAFF.

In this sample, this clonotype turned up once. The V call is TRBV6-1, the J call TRBJ1-5; 9 bases are shared with TRBD1. CDR3 length: 15 amino acids. V trimming: 6 bases; J trimming: 0 bases; junction bases outside the gene matches: 3. Germline CDR1 MNHNS, CDR2 SASEGT. The CDR3: CASRGQGNSNQPQHF. Written as DNA, the CDR3 is TGTGCCAGCAGGGGACAGGGAAATAGCAATCAGCCCCAGCATTTT.

This clonotype appeared a few times. The chain combines TRBV29-1 with TRBJ2-7; no definite D call. V was clipped by 4 bases and J by 5 bases, with 15 bases between them. The germline gives CDR1 SQVTM, CDR2 ANQGSEA. The CDR3 has 13 residues. CDR3 sequence: CSVGRHRSNEQYF. The CDR3 nucleotides read TGCAGCGTTGGGCGGCATCGGAGCAACGAGCAGTACTTC.

This clonotype has more than one count but fewer than ten. This rearrangement joins TRBV27 to TRBJ2-7; 10 bases map to TRBD2. After removal of 4 bases from V and 2 bases from J, the junction contained 5 bases not matched to a gene. The CDR3 is made up of 15 amino acids. Germline values: CDR1 MNHEY, CDR2 SMNVEV (reference sequence). CDR3 sequence reads: CASSSLAGVAYEQYF. In nucleotides, the CDR3 is TGTGCCAGCAGTTCGCTAGCGGGAGTTGCCTACGAGCAGTACTTC.

The rearrangement uses TRBV3-1 and TRBJ1-4, with D tentatively TRBD1 (6 bases). The CDR3 consists of 15 residues. V was shortened by 1 base and J by 5 bases, with 11 bases between the two germline ends. The V gene's germline CDR1 is LGHDT and CDR2 YNNKEL (reference sequence). The CDR3 reads CASSQGGGSNEKLFF. The CDR3 DNA sequence: TGTGCCAGCAGCCAAGGTGGGGGCTCAAATGAAAAACTGTTTTTT.

CDR3 region: CASSSTAGQGGSYNSPLHF. In DNA, the CDR3 is TGTGCCAGCAGCTCGACAGCGGGACAGGGGGGGTCCTATAATTCACCCCTCCACTTT. The chain carries TRBV7-2 and TRBJ1-6; 11 bases are shared with TRBD1. V lost 4 bases to trimming and J lost 1 base; unmatched junction nucleotides: 9. Germline CDR1 is SGHTA and CDR2 is FQGNSA. This CDR3 is built from 19 residues.

The chain links TRBV14 to TRBJ2-5; TRBD2 is a possible D gene (6 bases). The CDR3 has 15 residues. The germline V gene has CDR1 SGHDN and CDR2 FVKESK. Trimming stripped 2 bases from V and 0 bases from J, with 10 bases between. The CDR3 is CASSQRLVDQETQYF. CDR3 nucleotides: TGTGCCAGCAGCCAACGACTAGTAGACCAAGAGACCCAGTACTTC.

The chain couples TRBV7-2 to TRBJ2-1, with D perhaps assigned TRBD1 or TRBD2 (5 bases each). Trimming removed 5 bases from V and 4 bases from J, with 15 bases in between. The CDR3 is made up of 15 amino acids. Germline-derived CDR1 and CDR2 are SGHTA and FQGNSA. As DNA, the CDR3 is TGTGCCAGCAGCCCCGACCCGGGACGGTACAATGAGCAGTTCTTC. Its translation: CASSPDPGRYNEQFF.

The rearrangement links TRBV27 to TRBJ2-7; maybe TRBD2 (6 bases). There are 15 residues in the CDR3. V was trimmed by 5 bases and J by 9 bases, leaving 23 bases between them. Germline values: CDR1 MNHEY, CDR2 SMNVEV (reference sequence). CDR3 sequence: CASSRIPPSAGGQYF. Here the CDR3 DNA reads TGTGCCAGCAGTCGCATCCCTCCGTCAGCGGGTGGGCAGTACTTC.